Presented here are 26 T cell receptor beta chains from one specimen sequenced in a study of T cells after yellow fever vaccination. Using its own MiXCR run on the 5' RACE reads, TCRdb lists one record per CDR3 protein. The sample yields some 350,000 distinct CDR3 sequences, under 5% seen once. The sequencing used PBMCs, collected 5 days after the yellow fever booster vaccination. The receptors originated from a man aged 18 to 29 who received the YFV17D yellow fever vaccine.

This clonotype was recorded many times. This chain connects TRBV18 to TRBJ1-6, with D unresolved. Trimming shortened V by 5 bases and J by 9 bases, and 14 bases separated the two germline ends. The CDR3 runs 14 residues. The V gene's germline CDR1 is KGHSH and CDR2 LQKENI. In DNA, the CDR3 is TGTGCCAGCTCATATGTATCTAGTGGTTCACCCCTCCACTTT. Its translation: CASSYVSSGSPLHF. Together with reference TRBV18 and TRBJ1-6, the CDR3 gives the full variable domain: NAGVMQNPRHLVRRRGQEARLRCSPMKGHSHVYWYRQLPEEGLKFMVYLQKENIIDESGMPKERFSAEFPKEGPSILRIQQVVRGDSAAYFCASSYVSSGSPLHFGNGTRLTVT.

This clonotype was picked up many times. The chain couples TRBV7-2 to TRBJ2-3; D remains unclear. Germline values: CDR1 SGHTA, CDR2 FQGNSA. Deletions cut 5 bases from V and 6 bases from J, with 9 bases between. The CDR3 is made up of 12 amino acids. The CDR3 coding sequence is TGTGCCAGCAGCCCTATGGGGGATACGCAGTATTTT. Amino acid sequence: CASSPMGDTQYF.

This clonotype was recorded a few times. This chain links TRBV7-2 with TRBJ1-2; D remains unclear. The CDR3 extends over 14 amino acids. The V gene's germline CDR1 is SGHTA and CDR2 FQGNSA. The V gene lost 6 bases and the J gene lost 1 base, with 12 bases spanning the gap. Here the CDR3 reads CASSPWTNNYGYTF. The CDR3 DNA reads as TGTGCCAGCAGTCCCTGGACCAATAACTATGGCTACACCTTC.

This clonotype was seen ten or more times. The chain carries TRBV18 and TRBJ2-7, with D perhaps TRBD1 or TRBD2 (5 bases each). CDR3 length equals 16 residues. Trimming took 1 base from V and 0 from J, leaving 13 bases between them. Germline CDR1 is KGHSH and CDR2 is LQKENI. The CDR3 region is CASSPLPGRSSYEQYV. As DNA, the CDR3 is TGTGCCAGCTCACCACTTCCGGGACGGAGCTCCTACGAGCAGTACGTC.

The chain has TRBV21-1 and TRBJ2-7. TRBV21-1 is a pseudogene locus. CDR3 length equals 13 residues. The CDR3 DNA sequence: TGTGCCAGCAGCAATGCGGGTTGTTACGAGCAGTACGTC. This translates into CASSNAGCYEQYV.

This clonotype was recorded a few times. V is TRBV4-2 and J is TRBJ2-5, with 8 bases aligning to TRBD2. CDR1 is LGHNA and CDR2 is YNFKEQ in the germline V gene. The CDR3 loop spans 17 amino acids. Unmatched junction bases numbered 9, after V lost 3 bases and J lost 0 bases. The CDR3 DNA reads TGTGCCAGCAGCCAGCCCAAGGCTAGCGGGTACCAAGAGACCCAGTACTTC. This codes for CASSQPKASGYQETQYF.

This clonotype was observed a handful of times. This chain joins TRBV18 and TRBJ1-4, with D maybe TRBD1 (6 bases). Germline CDR1 KGHSH, CDR2 LQKENI. V was clipped by 3 bases and J by 11 bases, with 16 bases between them. The CDR3 extends over 14 amino acids. The CDR3 region has the DNA TGTGCCAGCTCACCGGACAGTCCAGCGGGGAAACTGTTTTTT. Encoded protein: CASSPDSPAGKLFF.

The chain recombines TRBV3-1 with TRBJ2-1, with TRBD1 identical over 10 bases. Per the germline V gene, CDR1 is LGHDT and CDR2 is YNNKEL (reference sequence). V trimming: 8 bases; J trimming: 7 bases; junction bases outside the gene matches: 11. There are 15 residues in the CDR3. CDR3 sequence (DNA): TGTGCCAGCGGCTACTGGACAGGGGGGGGGAATGAGCAGTTCTTC. Translating it yields CASGYWTGGGNEQFF.

The V and J genes are TRBV7-2 and TRBJ2-5; D might be TRBD2 (6 bases). The V end lost 4 bases, the J end lost 0 bases, and 12 bases lay between the germline ends. The CDR3 is made up of 15 amino acids. Germline assignment: CDR1 SGHTA and CDR2 FQGNSA. CDR3 nucleotide sequence: TGTGCCAGCAGCTCCGGGGGACTGAACCAAGAGACCCAGTACTTC. Its translation: CASSSGGLNQETQYF. The full variable domain, rest sourced from reference TRBV7-2 and TRBJ2-5, is GAGVSQSPSNKVTEKGKDVELRCDPISGHTALYWYRQSLGQGLEFLIYFQGNSAPDKSGLPSDRFSAERTGGSVSTLTIQRTQQEDSAVYLCASSSGGLNQETQYFGPGTRLLVL.

J is TRBJ2-2 and V is TRBV6-2 or TRBV6-3; either TRBD1 or TRBD2 may supply D (5 bases each). Germline V lookup: CDR1 MNHEY, CDR2 SVGEGT. Trimming removed 4 bases at V and 6 bases at J, with 15 bases between. CDR3 length equals 15 residues. The CDR3 coding sequence is TGTGCCAGCAGTTCGGCTTCCGGGGCGTCCGGGGAGCTGTTTTTT. Translated, it gives CASSSASGASGELFF.

The chain has TRBV7-2 and TRBJ2-3, with D perhaps matching TRBD2 (6 bases). Germline CDR1 SGHTA, CDR2 FQGNSA. Trimming removed 5 bases from V and 1 base from J, with 13 bases in between. The CDR3 contains 15 residues. The CDR3 region is CASSPGTSRTDTQYF. The CDR3 DNA reads as TGTGCCAGCAGCCCCGGGACTTCTCGCACAGATACGCAGTATTTT.

This clonotype appeared many times. The genes are TRBV5-1 and TRBJ1-1; D uncertain. This CDR3 region has 15 residues. V was clipped by 1 base and J by 1 base, with 11 bases between them. Germline values: CDR1 SGHRS, CDR2 YFSETQ. CDR3 sequence: CASSLMWVGNTEAFF. The CDR3 nucleotides read TGCGCCAGCAGCTTGATGTGGGTAGGGAACACTGAAGCTTTCTTT.

The chain couples TRBV7-6 to TRBJ2-7; 7 positions agree with TRBD2. Per the germline V gene, CDR1 is SGHVS and CDR2 is FNYEAQ. The CDR3 loop spans 15 amino acids. V shed 4 bases and J 2 bases; nucleotides not matched to a gene: 8. The CDR3 DNA reads TGTGCCAGCAGCTCCCCGGCTAGCGGAACCTACGAGCAGTACGTC. It codes for CASSSPASGTYEQYV.

This clonotype has at least ten counts. The rearrangement joins TRBV5-1 to TRBJ2-3; D uncertain. The CDR3 is 13 residues long. V lost 1 base and J 1 base, leaving 4 bases between the germline ends. The germline V gene has CDR1 SGHRS and CDR2 YFSETQ. This chain's CDR3 is CASSLSGTDTQYF. For the CDR3, the DNA is TGCGCCAGCAGCTTGTCTGGCACAGATACGCAGTATTTT.

This clonotype was seen ten or more times. The CDR3 is CASSPQGDPYNEQFF. The CDR3 DNA sequence: TGCGCCAGCAGCCCACAGGGAGACCCCTACAATGAGCAGTTCTTC. This chain uses TRBV5-1 with TRBJ2-1, with D tentatively TRBD1 (6 bases). CDR3 size: 15 residues. Germline V gene data show CDR1 as SGHRS and CDR2 as YFSETQ. The V and J ends lost 4 bases and 2 bases respectively, with 13 bases between them.

This clonotype came up a few times. The chain carries TRBV5-1 and TRBJ2-3; no firm D call. Trimming left V 3 bases short and J 4 bases short, with 18 bases between. The CDR3 consists of 16 residues. The germline V gene has CDR1 SGHRS and CDR2 YFSETQ. CDR3: CASSSRISTPPDTQYF. CDR3 DNA: TGCGCCAGCAGCTCCCGGATATCGACGCCGCCAGATACGCAGTATTTT.

Ten or more counts support this clonotype. The chain employs TRBV7-9 and TRBJ2-5, with D tentatively TRBD2 (5 bases). V was clipped by 6 bases and J by 1 base, with 12 bases between them. Germline V gives CDR1 SEHNR, CDR2 FQNEAQ (reference sequence). The CDR3 length is 14 residues. In DNA form, the CDR3 reads TGTGCCAGCAGTGAGACAAGCGGCCAAGAGACCCAGTACTTC. Amino acid sequence: CASSETSGQETQYF. The full variable domain, completed using reference TRBV7-9 and TRBJ2-5, is DTGVSQNPRHKITKRGQNVTFRCDPISEHNRLYWYRQTLGQGPEFLTYFQNEAQLEKSRLLSDRFSAERPKGSFSTLEIQRTEQGDSAMYLCASSETSGQETQYFGPGTRLLVL.

In its sample, this clonotype was seen a few times. This chain connects TRBV4-1 to TRBJ1-6; 7 bases align to TRBD1. There are 18 residues in the CDR3. Trimming removed 3 bases from V and 4 bases from J; junction bases left unmatched: 12. CDR1 and CDR2 from the germline V gene are MGHRA and YSYEKL. The CDR3 sequence is CASSQEGDREPYNSPLHF. CDR3 coding DNA: TGCGCCAGCAGCCAGGAGGGGGACAGAGAACCTTATAATTCACCCCTCCACTTT.

In its sample, this clonotype was seen a few times. The rearrangement links TRBV12-3 or TRBV12-4 to TRBJ1-5; D not resolved. The CDR3 extends over 14 amino acids. Trimming pared 6 bases from V and 4 bases from J, leaving 13 bases between. The CDR3 here is CASRGLDLNQPQHF. Here the CDR3 DNA reads TGTGCCAGCAGGGGTCTGGATCTAAATCAGCCCCAGCATTTT.

This clonotype was counted between two and nine times. The chain couples TRBV5-6 to TRBJ1-5; D unclear. The V end was cut by 4 bases, the J end by 5 bases, with 7 bases between. CDR3 length equals 12 residues. The germline V gene encodes CDR1 SGHDT and CDR2 YYEEEE. The CDR3 sequence is CASSRSHQPQHF. CDR3 DNA: TGTGCCAGCAGCAGGAGTCATCAGCCCCAGCATTTT.

The chain is built from TRBV24-1 and TRBJ2-5, with 7 bases that match TRBD1. Looked up from germline, CDR1 is KGHDR and CDR2 is SFDVKD. V shed 1 base, J shed 5 bases, and the junction held 0 bases outside the gene matches. CDR3 length equals 13 residues. CDR3 DNA sequence: TGTGCCACCAGTGATTTCAGGGGGGAGACCCAGTACTTC. This sequence encodes CATSDFRGETQYF.

Only a few counts were recorded for this clonotype. This chain links TRBV28 with TRBJ2-7, with D perhaps TRBD1 (6 bases). The CDR3 covers 13 residues. The germline gives CDR1 MDHEN, CDR2 SYDVKM. V lost 8 bases to trimming and J lost 2 bases, with 13 bases between them. This CDR3 is CASRPQGTYEQYV. CDR3 coding DNA: TGTGCCAGCCGACCGCAGGGGACCTACGAGCAGTACGTC.

This chain joins TRBV10-1 and TRBJ2-7; D remains unclear. Germline V gene sequence: CDR1 WNHNN, CDR2 SYGVQD (reference sequence). Trimming removed 3 bases from V and 0 bases from J, with 6 bases in between. This CDR3 contains 13 residues. CDR3 sequence (DNA): TGCGCCAGCAGTGAAGTGACCTCCTACGAGCAGTACTTC. Protein: CASSEVTSYEQYF.

This chain links TRBV27 with TRBJ2-5; D unclear. CDR1 and CDR2 (germline): MNHEY, SMNVEV (reference sequence). CDR3 length: 15 amino acids. The V and J ends lost 1 base and 2 bases respectively, with 11 bases between them. CDR3 nucleotide sequence: TGTGCCAGCAGTTTATTCGGACGACCACAAGAGACCCAGTACTTC. The encoded protein is CASSLFGRPQETQYF.

This clonotype was observed many times. The CDR3 nucleotides are TGCGCCAGCAGCTTCACAGGGGGCATTGGTGAAAAACTGTTTTTT. It yields the protein CASSFTGGIGEKLFF. The gene calls are TRBV5-1 and TRBJ1-4; 9 positions match TRBD1. The CDR3 contains 15 residues. CDR1 and CDR2 (germline): SGHRS, YFSETQ. Losses at the gene ends were 2 bases for V and 7 bases for J; bases not matched to a gene: 6.

This clonotype was recorded a few times. The J gene is TRBJ2-4, the V gene TRBV4-1; D remains unclear. The length of the CDR3 is 17 residues. Trimming removed 2 bases at V and 0 bases at J, with 14 bases between. Germline-derived CDR1 and CDR2 are MGHRA and YSYEKL. CDR3 nucleotides: TGCGCCAGCAGCCAATCCTTTATCCTACTAGCCAAAAACATTCAGTACTTC. This codes for CASSQSFILLAKNIQYF.